What follows are 11 T cell receptor beta chains derived from one specimen sequenced in a study of T cells after somatic rescue of genetic block. Clones were read by immunoSEQ multiplex PCR, and TCRdb kept only the in-frame ones, dropping some. The sample yields over 95,000 clones, 75% to 95% seen once. The sample taken for sequencing was peripheral blood mononuclear cells (PBMCs). Receptors were obtained from a woman younger than 35.

The chain is built from TRBV11-2 and TRBJ1-1; a possible D gene is TRBD1 (5 bases). Trimming left V 5 bases short and J 4 bases short, with 11 bases between. The CDR3 runs 13 residues. The germline gives CDR1 SGHAT, CDR2 FQNNGV. The CDR3 DNA is TGTGCCAGCAGCGGGGGGATCGCCACTGAAGCTTTCTTT. Its protein product is CASSGGIATEAFF.

This clone was recorded a few times. This rearrangement joins TRBV4-1 to TRBJ2-1; perhaps TRBD2 as D (5 bases). CDR3 length: 16 residues. Trimming removed 3 bases from V and 4 bases from J, with 16 bases in between. The germline gives CDR1 MGHRA, CDR2 YSYEKL. This chain's CDR3 is CASSQPEGRRYNEQFF. The DNA of the CDR3 is TGCGCCAGCAGCCAGCCCGAGGGTAGGCGGTACAATGAGCAGTTCTTC.

V usage is TRBV5-1 and J usage is TRBJ2-1; 9 nucleotides agree with TRBD2. Trimming at V came to 4 bases and at J to 5 bases, leaving 7 bases not matched to a gene. Germline V gene sequence: CDR1 SGHRS, CDR2 YFSETQ. This CDR3 is built from 15 residues. CDR3 amino acids: CASSVLAGANNEQFF. The DNA of the CDR3 is TGCGCCAGCAGCGTATTAGCGGGGGCCAACAATGAGCAGTTCTTC. Full variable domain (rest looked up from reference TRBV5-1 and TRBJ2-1): KAGVTQTPRYLIKTRGQQVTLSCSPISGHRSVSWYQQTPGQGLQFLFEYFSETQRNKGNFPGRFSGRQFSNSRSEMNVSTLELGDSALYLCASSVLAGANNEQFFGPGTRLTVL.

The V gene is TRBV27, the J gene TRBJ2-3; D is uncertain. V was shortened by 4 bases and J by 3 bases, with 8 bases between the two germline ends. Germline CDR1 is MNHEY and CDR2 is SMNVEV (reference sequence). The CDR3 is made up of 13 amino acids. This CDR3 is CASSSYGTDTQYF. In DNA, the CDR3 is TGTGCCAGCAGTTCCTACGGTACAGATACGCAGTATTTT.

The V call is TRBV30, the J call TRBJ2-7, with no clear D. The CDR3 runs 13 residues. V lost 5 bases and J lost 9, with 20 bases in between. Per germline, CDR1 GTSNPN and CDR2 SVGIG (reference sequence). The CDR3 sequence is CAWVDRLPGRQYF. Here the CDR3 DNA reads TGTGCCTGGGTCGATAGGCTCCCCGGTCGGCAGTACTTC.

This chain uses TRBV10-3 with TRBJ1-5; TRBD1 is a possible D gene (5 bases). The CDR3 runs 14 residues. Germline V lookup: CDR1 ENHRY, CDR2 SYGVKD. Deletions cut 10 bases from V and 5 bases from J, with 18 bases between. CDR3 nucleotides: TGTGCCACCGAGTCGGGGGGGAGGGATCAGCCCCAGCATTTT. The encoded protein is CATESGGRDQPQHF.

Remarks on this clone: A clone one base away is much larger, so this may be a read error. Other DNA sequences in this sample translate to the same CDR3. This chain uses TRBV5-6 with TRBJ2-7; 8 nucleotides match TRBD1. The CDR3 is 12 residues long. CDR1 and CDR2 (germline): SGHDT, YYEEEE. Trimming took 4 bases from V and 5 from J; bases not matched to a gene: 2. The CDR3, as DNA: TGTGCCAGCAGCCCGGGACAGGACGAGCAGTACTTC. Translation gives CASSPGQDEQYF.

V is TRBV5-1 and J is TRBJ1-1; TRBD1 matches at 7 bases. The V gene's germline CDR1 is SGHRS and CDR2 YFSETQ. This CDR3 comprises 13 residues. After removal of 5 bases from V and 8 bases from J, the junction contained 9 bases not matched to a gene. This CDR3 is CASSRSAGQEAFF. CDR3 DNA: TGCGCCAGCAGTCGGTCGGCGGGACAGGAAGCTTTCTTT.

Note on this clone: Other DNA sequences in the sample encode the same CDR3. The CDR3 region is CASKTGGTEAFF. The DNA for the CDR3 is TGTGCCAGTAAAACAGGGGGCACTGAAGCTTTCTTT. The V gene is TRBV19, the J gene TRBJ1-1, with TRBD1 matching over 8 bases. This CDR3 comprises 12 residues. V was pared by 7 bases and J by 4 bases, with 2 bases of the junction left unmatched. Germline V CDR1 and CDR2: LNHDA, SQIVND (reference sequence). Filled out from reference TRBV19 and TRBJ1-1, the complete variable domain reads DGGITQSPKYLFRKEGQNVTLSCEQNLNHDAMYWYRQDPGQGLRLIYYSQIVNDFQKGDIAEGYSVSREKKESFPLTVTSAQKNPTAFYLCASKTGGTEAFFGQGTRLTVV.

The chain joins TRBV5-1 to TRBJ2-1; D may be TRBD1 or TRBD2 (5 bases each). Germline V gives CDR1 SGHRS, CDR2 YFSETQ. This CDR3 region has 14 residues. V was clipped by 7 bases and J by 4 bases, with 15 bases between them. CDR3 DNA: TGCGCCAGCCGATCGGGGCAGAATTACAATGAGCAGTTCTTC. Translated: CASRSGQNYNEQFF. Based on the CDR3 plus reference TRBV5-1 and TRBJ2-1, the full variable domain is KAGVTQTPRYLIKTRGQQVTLSCSPISGHRSVSWYQQTPGQGLQFLFEYFSETQRNKGNFPGRFSGRQFSNSRSEMNVSTLELGDSALYLCASRSGQNYNEQFFGPGTRLTVL.

The chain combines TRBV5-1 with TRBJ2-1, with D perhaps assigned TRBD1 or TRBD2 (5 bases each). Germline CDR1 and CDR2: SGHRS and YFSETQ. CDR3 size: 14 residues. V was clipped by 4 bases and J by 5 bases, with 13 bases between them. As DNA, the CDR3 is TGCGCCAGCAGCATTGGGACCTTAAACAATGAGCAGTTCTTC. This sequence encodes CASSIGTLNNEQFF.